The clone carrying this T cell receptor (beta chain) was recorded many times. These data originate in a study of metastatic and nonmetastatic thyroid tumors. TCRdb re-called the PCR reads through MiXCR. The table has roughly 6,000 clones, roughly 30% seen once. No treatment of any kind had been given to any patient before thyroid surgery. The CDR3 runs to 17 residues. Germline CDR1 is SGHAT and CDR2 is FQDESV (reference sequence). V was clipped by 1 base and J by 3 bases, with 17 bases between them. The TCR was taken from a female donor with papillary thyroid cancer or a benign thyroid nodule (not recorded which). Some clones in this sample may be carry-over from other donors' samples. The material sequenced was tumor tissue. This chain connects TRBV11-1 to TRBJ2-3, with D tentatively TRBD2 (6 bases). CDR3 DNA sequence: TGTGCCAGCAGCTTAGAAGCGCGCGGGATAGCGACAGATACGCAGTATTTT. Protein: CASSLEARGIATDTQYF.